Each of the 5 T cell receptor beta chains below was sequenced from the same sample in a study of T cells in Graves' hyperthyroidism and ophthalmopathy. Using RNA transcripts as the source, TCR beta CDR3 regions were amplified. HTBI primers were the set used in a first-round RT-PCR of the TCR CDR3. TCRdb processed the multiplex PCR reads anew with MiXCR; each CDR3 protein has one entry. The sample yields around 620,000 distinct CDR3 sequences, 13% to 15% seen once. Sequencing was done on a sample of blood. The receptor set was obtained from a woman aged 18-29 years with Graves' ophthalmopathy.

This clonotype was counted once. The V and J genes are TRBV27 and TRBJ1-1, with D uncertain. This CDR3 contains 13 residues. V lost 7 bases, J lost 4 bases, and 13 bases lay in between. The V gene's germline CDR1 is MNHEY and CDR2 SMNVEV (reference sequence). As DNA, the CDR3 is TGTGCCAGCACCCGGGGAGGCGGCACTGAAGCTTTCTTT. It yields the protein CASTRGGGTEAFF.

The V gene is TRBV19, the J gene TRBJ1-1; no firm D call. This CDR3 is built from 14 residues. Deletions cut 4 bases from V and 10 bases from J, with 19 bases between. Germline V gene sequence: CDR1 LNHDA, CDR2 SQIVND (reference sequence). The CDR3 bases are TGTGCCAGTAGTACAGGACTCGATCTACCTGGAGCTTTCTTT. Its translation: CASSTGLDLPGAFF. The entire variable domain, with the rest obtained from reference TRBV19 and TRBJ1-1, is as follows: DGGITQSPKYLFRKEGQNVTLSCEQNLNHDAMYWYRQDPGQGLRLIYYSQIVNDFQKGDIAEGYSVSREKKESFPLTVTSAQKNPTAFYLCASSTGLDLPGAFFGQGTRLTVV.

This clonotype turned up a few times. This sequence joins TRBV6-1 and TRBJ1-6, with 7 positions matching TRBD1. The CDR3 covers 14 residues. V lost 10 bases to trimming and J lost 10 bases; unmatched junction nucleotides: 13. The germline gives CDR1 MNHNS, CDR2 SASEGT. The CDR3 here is CATQGTAYASPLHF. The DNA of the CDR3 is TGTGCCACCCAAGGGACAGCATACGCGTCACCCCTCCACTTT.

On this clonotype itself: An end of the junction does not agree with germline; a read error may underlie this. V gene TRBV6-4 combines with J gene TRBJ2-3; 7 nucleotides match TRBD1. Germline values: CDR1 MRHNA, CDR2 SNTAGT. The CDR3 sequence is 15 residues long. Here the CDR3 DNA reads TGTGCCAGCAGTGCCGGGACAGAGAGCACAGATGCGCAGTATTTT. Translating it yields CASSAGTESTDAQYF.

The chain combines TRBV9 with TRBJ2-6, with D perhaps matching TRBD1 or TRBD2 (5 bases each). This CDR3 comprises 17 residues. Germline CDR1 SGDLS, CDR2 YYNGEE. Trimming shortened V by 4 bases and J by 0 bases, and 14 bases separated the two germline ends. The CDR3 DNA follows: TGTGCCAGCAGCCCCCGAGGGGCGCTCTCTGGGGCCAACGTCCTGACTTTC. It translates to CASSPRGALSGANVLTF.